The 26 T cell receptor beta chains below all came from one sample that was sequenced in a study of blood T cell repertoires in COVID-19. The method was immunoSEQ multiplex PCR; TCRdb's version includes in-frame clones alone and lacks a portion of them. Seen here are about 84,000 clones, around 80% observed once, and the top ten hold approximately 39%. Material: peripheral blood. The receptors were sampled from a man at least 80 years old with active or convalescent COVID-19.

This chain joins TRBV19 and TRBJ1-5, with TRBD1 matching 7 bases. CDR1 and CDR2 (germline): LNHDA, SQIVND (reference sequence). The CDR3 has 15 residues. Trimming cost V 9 bases and J 2 bases; bases outside gene matches: 10. DNA for the CDR3: TGTGCCAGCAGATTAACAGGGGACGGCAATCAGCCCCAGCATTTT. Amino acid sequence: CASRLTGDGNQPQHF.

This sequence joins TRBV6-5 and TRBJ1-5; possible D gene TRBD1, 6 bases. This CDR3 has 13 residues. With 7 bases removed from V and 4 bases from J, the gap between germline ends came to 11 bases. The germline V gene has CDR1 MNHEY and CDR2 SVGAGI. The CDR3 sequence: CASNQGRNQPQHF. CDR3 DNA sequence: TGTGCCAGCAATCAGGGGAGAAATCAGCCCCAGCATTTT.

The chain carries TRBV28 and TRBJ1-2, with 7 bases matching TRBD1. The trim removed 8 bases at V and 1 base at J, leaving 10 bases unmatched. CDR3 length equals 15 residues. CDR1 is MDHEN and CDR2 is SYDVKM in the germline V gene. CDR3 sequence: CASLKPGQNNYGYTF. The CDR3, as DNA: TGTGCCAGCTTGAAGCCGGGACAGAATAACTATGGCTACACCTTC.

V is TRBV7-2 and J is TRBJ2-1; 8 bases agree with TRBD1. V lost 5 bases and J lost 8; bases outside the gene matches: 2. This CDR3 is built from 12 residues. Germline assignment: CDR1 SGHTA and CDR2 FQGNSA. The CDR3 DNA reads as TGTGCCAGCAGCCCAGGGGGCCATGAGCAGTTCTTC. Protein: CASSPGGHEQFF.

V gene TRBV5-4 combines with J gene TRBJ1-5, with D possibly matching TRBD1 (5 bases). The CDR3 is made up of 13 amino acids. Germline loops: CDR1 SGHNT, CDR2 YYREEE (reference sequence). Deletions cut 4 bases from V and 6 bases from J, with 11 bases between. The CDR3 is CASSPGGSQPQHF. CDR3 coding DNA: TGTGCCAGCAGCCCGGGGGGAAGTCAGCCCCAGCATTTT.

This clone was seen once. The chain joins TRBV25-1 to TRBJ1-6; unclear D gene. Trimming shortened V by 4 bases and J by 5 bases, and 6 bases separated the two germline ends. This CDR3 has 13 amino acids. In germline, CDR1 is MGHDK, CDR2 SYGVNS. CDR3 sequence: CASSVYNNSPLHF. For the CDR3, the DNA is TGTGCCAGCAGTGTTTACAATAATTCACCCCTCCACTTT.

J is TRBJ1-1 and V is TRBV5-1; TRBD1 matches at 9 bases. Looked up from germline, CDR1 is SGHRS and CDR2 is YFSETQ. The CDR3 runs 15 residues. The ends lost 3 bases at V and 3 bases at J; junction bases unmatched: 6. This CDR3 reads CASSSTTGGYTEAFF. The CDR3 nucleotides are TGCGCCAGCAGCTCAACTACAGGGGGCTACACTGAAGCTTTCTTT.

This chain uses TRBV3-1 (or the pseudogene TRBV3-2) with TRBJ2-1; the D gene is possibly TRBD2 (5 bases). CDR1 and CDR2 (germline): LGHDT, YNNKEL (reference sequence). V was trimmed by 4 bases and J by 5 bases, leaving 15 bases between them. The CDR3 contains 15 residues. In DNA, the CDR3 is TGTGCCAGCAGCCCAAGTGTGGGGAGAGACAATGAGCAGTTCTTC. It codes for CASSPSVGRDNEQFF.

This chain connects TRBV7-3 to TRBJ2-3, with TRBD2 matching over 9 bases. CDR3 length: 15 residues. J gave up 4 bases and V 2 bases, and 4 bases lay outside the gene matches. Germline V CDR1 and CDR2: SGHTA, FQGTGA. This CDR3 is CASSLAGGLADTQYF. In DNA, the CDR3 is TGTGCCAGCAGCTTAGCGGGGGGGCTTGCAGATACGCAGTATTTT.

The chain employs TRBV11-3 and TRBJ2-5; D remains unclear. This CDR3 has 14 residues. V was pared by 5 bases and J by 5 bases, with 15 bases between. The germline V gene has CDR1 SGHNT and CDR2 YENEEA. The DNA of the CDR3 is TGTGCCAGCAGCCGGTCCTCATTGTCGGAGACCCAGTACTTC. Amino acids: CASSRSSLSETQYF.

J is TRBJ2-5 and V is TRBV5-4; D remains unclear. Trimming left V 1 base short and J 5 bases short, with 9 bases between. Germline CDR1 is SGHNT and CDR2 is YYREEE (reference sequence). The CDR3 consists of 13 residues. DNA for the CDR3: TGTGCCAGCAGCTTGTATTCCGTCGAGACCCAGTACTTC. It yields the protein CASSLYSVETQYF.

The chain has TRBV6-5 and TRBJ2-7, with D possibly being TRBD1 (6 bases). The CDR3 contains 13 residues. CDR1 is MNHEY, CDR2 SVGAGI, per germline. The germline V and J ends were trimmed by 6 bases and 5 bases, with 14 bases remaining between them. The chain's CDR3 is CASRQQGWHEQYF. As DNA, the CDR3 is TGTGCCAGCAGGCAACAGGGTTGGCACGAGCAGTACTTC.

The chain joins TRBV6-2 or TRBV6-3 to TRBJ1-6; maybe TRBD1 (5 bases). Trimming took off 2 bases at V and 5 bases at J, with 7 bases between the two ends. This CDR3 is 14 amino acids long. Germline-derived CDR1 and CDR2 are MNHEY and SVGEGT. CDR3 in amino acids: CASSYRGNNSPLHF. The CDR3 DNA follows: TGTGCCAGCAGTTACCGGGGGAATAATTCACCCCTCCACTTT.

The sample holds one count of this clone. The chain uses TRBV10-3 and TRBJ2-3, with a tentative D call TRBD2 (6 bases). The V and J ends lost 0 bases and 1 base respectively, with 11 bases between them. CDR3 length: 16 residues. From germline, CDR1 is ENHRY and CDR2 SYGVKD. Here the CDR3 DNA reads TGTGCCATCAGTGAGTCTGGGCGGAGGGGCACAGATACGCAGTATTTT. This encodes CAISESGRRGTDTQYF.

The CDR3 region has the DNA TGTGCCTGGAGTGAGGCCCCAGGTACAGATACGCAGTATTTT. Its protein product is CAWSEAPGTDTQYF. The V and J genes are TRBV30 and TRBJ2-3; D remains unclear. The CDR3 sequence is 14 residues long. V lost 1 base, J lost 3 bases, and 11 bases lay in between. Germline CDR1 is GTSNPN and CDR2 is SVGIG (reference sequence).

In DNA, the CDR3 is TGTGCCACCAGTGACCGCGGACAGGGGGCATACACCGGGGAGCTGTTTTTT. Protein product: CATSDRGQGAYTGELFF. This rearrangement joins TRBV24-1 to TRBJ2-2; 11 nucleotides align to TRBD1. Trimming at V came to 4 bases and at J to 3 bases, leaving 6 bases not matched to a gene. This CDR3 has 17 residues. Germline-derived CDR1 and CDR2 are KGHDR and SFDVKD.

J is TRBJ2-3 and V is TRBV19; D is uncertain. The CDR3 is 11 amino acids. Germline-derived CDR1 and CDR2 are LNHDA and SQIVND (reference sequence). The V and J ends lost 5 bases and 2 bases respectively, with 2 bases between them. The CDR3, as DNA: TGTGCCAGTAGTCTCACAGATACGCAGTATTTT. Protein product: CASSLTDTQYF.

The V gene is TRBV7-8, the J gene TRBJ2-2, with D perhaps matching TRBD2 (5 bases). The CDR3 spans 13 residues. Germline CDR1 is SGHVS and CDR2 is FQNEAQ. V dropped 5 bases and J dropped 5 bases, with 9 bases sitting between them. DNA for the CDR3: TGTGCCAGCAGCAATGACTATACCGGGGAGCTGTTTTTT. Residues: CASSNDYTGELFF.

This clone has just a few counts. The chain joins TRBV30 to TRBJ2-1, with 8 bases matching TRBD2. Germline V CDR1 and CDR2: GTSNPN, SVGIG (reference sequence). Trimming took 0 bases from V and 3 from J; bases not matched to a gene: 10. The CDR3 extends over 17 amino acids. CDR3 bases: TGTGCCTGGAGTGTACCCCTTCAGCGGGGGCTCTACAATGAGCAGTTCTTC. Translating gives CAWSVPLQRGLYNEQFF.

This clone was observed a handful of times. V usage is TRBV28 and J usage is TRBJ1-2; 9 positions agree with TRBD1. V gave up 5 bases and J gave up 6 bases; unmatched junction bases: 10. The CDR3 has 15 residues. Germline V CDR1 and CDR2: MDHEN, SYDVKM. The CDR3 sequence: CASSGSQQGAHGYTF. The CDR3 nucleotides are TGTGCCAGCAGTGGGTCTCAACAGGGGGCGCATGGCTACACCTTC.

CDR3 in DNA: TGCGCCAGCAGCCAAGTGACAGGCTGGAGAAACACCATATATTTT. This sequence encodes CASSQVTGWRNTIYF. The chain links TRBV4-1 to TRBJ1-3; D may be TRBD1 (6 bases). V dropped 1 base and J dropped 5 bases, with 12 bases sitting between them. Germline V gene data show CDR1 as MGHRA and CDR2 as YSYEKL. The CDR3 covers 15 residues.

The chain recombines TRBV2 with TRBJ2-3, with 13 bases fitting TRBD2. Looked up from germline, CDR1 is SNHLY and CDR2 is FYNNEI. The CDR3 contains 18 residues. V dropped 7 bases and J dropped 0; count of bases not matched to a gene: 10. CDR3 DNA sequence: TGTGCCAGCACATTCGGGACTAGCGGGACAGCTAGCACAGATACGCAGTATTTT. It encodes CASTFGTSGTASTDTQYF. Looking up the rest from reference TRBV2 and TRBJ2-3 gives the full variable domain: EPEVTQTPSHQVTQMGQEVILRCVPISNHLYFYWYRQILGQKVEFLVSFYNNEISEKSEIFDDQFSVERPDGSNFTLKIRSTKLEDSAMYFCASTFGTSGTASTDTQYFGPGTRLTVL.

This clone has only a few counts. CDR3 sequence reads: CASSFLQGAGEQYF. The DNA for the CDR3 is TGTGCCAGCAGCTTTCTACAGGGGGCGGGCGAGCAGTACTTC. The V gene is TRBV11-2, the J gene TRBJ2-7; 9 nucleotides match TRBD1. The CDR3 consists of 14 residues. Looked up from germline, CDR1 is SGHAT and CDR2 is FQNNGV. V trimming: 3 bases; J trimming: 6 bases; junction bases outside the gene matches: 6.

This clone was counted between two and nine times. V is TRBV19 and J is TRBJ1-5; D unresolved. CDR1 and CDR2 (germline): LNHDA, SQIVND (reference sequence). Between the trimmed V and J ends, which lost 1 base and 0 bases, there was a span of 7 bases. The CDR3 consists of 15 residues. The CDR3: CASSIVVNSNQPQHF. The CDR3 region has the DNA TGTGCCAGTAGTATAGTCGTTAATAGCAATCAGCCCCAGCATTTT.

The V call is TRBV3-1 (or the pseudogene TRBV3-2), the J call TRBJ2-1; 14 bases are a match to TRBD2. This CDR3 has 15 amino acids. Looked up from germline, CDR1 is LGHDT and CDR2 is YNNKEL (reference sequence). V dropped 1 base and J dropped 7; count of bases not matched to a gene: 0. CDR3 bases: TGTGCCAGCAGCCAAGGACTAGCGGGAGGGAATGAGCAGTTCTTC. This codes for CASSQGLAGGNEQFF.

This rearrangement joins TRBV9 to TRBJ1-6, with D maybe TRBD1 (6 bases). V was cut by 4 bases and J by 9 bases, with 14 bases left in between. This CDR3 is 14 amino acids long. The V gene's germline CDR1 is SGDLS and CDR2 YYNGEE. CDR3 sequence reads: CASSYRDTGSPLHF. The CDR3 nucleotides are TGTGCCAGCAGCTACCGGGACACGGGTTCACCCCTCCACTTT.